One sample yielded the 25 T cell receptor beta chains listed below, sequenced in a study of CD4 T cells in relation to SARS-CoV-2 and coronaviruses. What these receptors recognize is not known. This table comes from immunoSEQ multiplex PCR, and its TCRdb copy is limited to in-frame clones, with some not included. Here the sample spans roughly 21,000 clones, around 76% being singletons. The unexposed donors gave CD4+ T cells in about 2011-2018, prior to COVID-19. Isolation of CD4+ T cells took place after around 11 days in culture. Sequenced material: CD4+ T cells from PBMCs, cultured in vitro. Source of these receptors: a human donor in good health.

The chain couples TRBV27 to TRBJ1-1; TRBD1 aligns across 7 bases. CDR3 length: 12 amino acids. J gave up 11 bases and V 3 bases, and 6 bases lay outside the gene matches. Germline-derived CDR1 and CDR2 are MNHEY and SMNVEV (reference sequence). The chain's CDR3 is CASSFRRGHAFF. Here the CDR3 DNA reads TGTGCCAGCAGTTTTCGAAGGGGGCATGCTTTCTTT.

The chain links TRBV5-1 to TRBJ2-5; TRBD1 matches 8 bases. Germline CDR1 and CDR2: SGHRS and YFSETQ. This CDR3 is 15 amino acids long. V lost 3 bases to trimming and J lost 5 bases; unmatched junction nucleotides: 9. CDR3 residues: CASSSDRGGWETQYF. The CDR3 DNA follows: TGCGCCAGCAGCTCCGACAGGGGCGGATGGGAGACCCAGTACTTC.

The CDR3 bases are TGTGCCAGCAGCCCGACCGGGACGAATGGCTACACCTTC. Amino acid sequence: CASSPTGTNGYTF. The chain carries TRBV7-9 and TRBJ1-2; a weak D match, TRBD1 (5 bases). The germline gives CDR1 SEHNR, CDR2 FQNEAQ (reference sequence). Trimming shortened V by 5 bases and J by 6 bases, and 13 bases separated the two germline ends. This CDR3 has 13 amino acids.

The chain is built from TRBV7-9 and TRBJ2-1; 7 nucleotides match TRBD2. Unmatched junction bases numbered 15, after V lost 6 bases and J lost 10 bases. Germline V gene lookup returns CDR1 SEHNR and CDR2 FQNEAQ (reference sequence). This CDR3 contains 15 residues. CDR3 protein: CASSSPGLSLREQFF. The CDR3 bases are TGTGCCAGCAGTTCACCGGGACTATCGCTTCGCGAGCAGTTCTTC.

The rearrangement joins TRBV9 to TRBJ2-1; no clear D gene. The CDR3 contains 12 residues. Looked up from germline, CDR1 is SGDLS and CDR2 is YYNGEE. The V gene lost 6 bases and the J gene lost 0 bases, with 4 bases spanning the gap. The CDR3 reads CASKGSYNEQFF. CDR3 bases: TGTGCCAGCAAAGGCTCCTACAATGAGCAGTTCTTC.

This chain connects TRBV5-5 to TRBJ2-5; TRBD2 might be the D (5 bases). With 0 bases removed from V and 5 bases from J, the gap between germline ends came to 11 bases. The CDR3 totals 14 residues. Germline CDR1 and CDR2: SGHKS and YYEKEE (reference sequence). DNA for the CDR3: TGTGCCAGCAGCTTGGCCGGGATGGGCGAGACCCAGTACTTC. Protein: CASSLAGMGETQYF.

The CDR3: CASSSGTGTNEKLFF. CDR3 nucleotide sequence: TGTGCCAGCAGCTCGGGAACAGGGACAAATGAAAAACTGTTTTTT. The rearrangement joins TRBV5-6 to TRBJ1-4, with D perhaps TRBD1 (6 bases). CDR3 length: 15 residues. Germline assignment: CDR1 SGHDT and CDR2 YYEEEE. Deletions cut 3 bases from V and 5 bases from J, with 14 bases between.

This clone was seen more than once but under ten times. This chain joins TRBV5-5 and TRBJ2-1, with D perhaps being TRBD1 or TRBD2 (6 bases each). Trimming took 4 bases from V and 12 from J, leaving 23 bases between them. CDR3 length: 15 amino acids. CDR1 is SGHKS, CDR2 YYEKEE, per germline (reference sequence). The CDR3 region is CASSPLLGGQSGQFF. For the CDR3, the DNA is TGTGCCAGCAGCCCCCTCCTTGGGGGGCAGTCGGGGCAGTTCTTC.

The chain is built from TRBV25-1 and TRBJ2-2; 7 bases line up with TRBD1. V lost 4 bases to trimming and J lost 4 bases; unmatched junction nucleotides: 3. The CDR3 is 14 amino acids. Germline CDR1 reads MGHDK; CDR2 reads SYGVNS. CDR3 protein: CASSVPGGTGELFF. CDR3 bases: TGTGCCAGCAGTGTTCCAGGGGGCACCGGGGAGCTGTTTTTT.

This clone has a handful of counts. CDR3 sequence: CASSQESGGFLNQPQHF. As DNA, the CDR3 is TGTGCCAGCAGCCAAGAAAGTGGCGGGTTCCTTAATCAGCCCCAGCATTTT. V usage is TRBV4-2 and J usage is TRBJ1-5, with D unresolved. Germline V gene lookup returns CDR1 LGHNA and CDR2 YNFKEQ. Deletions cut 0 bases from V and 4 bases from J, with 16 bases between. This CDR3 spans 17 amino acids.

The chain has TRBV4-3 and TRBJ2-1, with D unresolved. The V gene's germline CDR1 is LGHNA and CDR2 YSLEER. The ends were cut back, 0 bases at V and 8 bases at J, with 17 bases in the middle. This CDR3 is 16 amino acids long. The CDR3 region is CASSQEGPRPSHEQFF. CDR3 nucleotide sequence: TGCGCCAGCAGCCAAGAAGGGCCCCGGCCGAGTCATGAGCAGTTCTTC.

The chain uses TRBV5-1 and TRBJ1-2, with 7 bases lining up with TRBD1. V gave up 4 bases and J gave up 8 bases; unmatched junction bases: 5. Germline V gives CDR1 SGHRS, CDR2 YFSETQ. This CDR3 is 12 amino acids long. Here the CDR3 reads CASSPGQLGYTF. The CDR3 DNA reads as TGCGCCAGCAGCCCGGGACAGCTCGGCTACACCTTC.

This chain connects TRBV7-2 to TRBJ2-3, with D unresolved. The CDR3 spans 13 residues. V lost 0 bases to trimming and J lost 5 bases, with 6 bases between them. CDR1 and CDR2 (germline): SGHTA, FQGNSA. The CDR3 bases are TGTGCCAGCAGCTTAGCCATAAGAGATACGCAGTATTTT. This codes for CASSLAIRDTQYF. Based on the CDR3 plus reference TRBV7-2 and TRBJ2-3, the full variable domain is GAGVSQSPSNKVTEKGKDVELRCDPISGHTALYWYRQSLGQGLEFLIYFQGNSAPDKSGLPSDRFSAERTGGSVSTLTIQRTQQEDSAVYLCASSLAIRDTQYFGPGTRLTVL.

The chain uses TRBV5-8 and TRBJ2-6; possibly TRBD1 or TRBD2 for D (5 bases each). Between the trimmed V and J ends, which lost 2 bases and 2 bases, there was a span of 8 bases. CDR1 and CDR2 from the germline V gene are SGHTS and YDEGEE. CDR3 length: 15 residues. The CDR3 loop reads CASSFGGAGANVLTF. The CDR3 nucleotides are TGTGCCAGCAGCTTTGGGGGTGCTGGGGCCAACGTCCTGACTTTC.

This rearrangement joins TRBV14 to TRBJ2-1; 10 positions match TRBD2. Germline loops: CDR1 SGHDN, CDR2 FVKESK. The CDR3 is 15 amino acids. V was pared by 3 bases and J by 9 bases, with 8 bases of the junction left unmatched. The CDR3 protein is CASSQLSGGLPEQFF. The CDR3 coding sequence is TGTGCCAGCAGCCAGCTTAGCGGGGGGCTCCCTGAGCAGTTCTTC.

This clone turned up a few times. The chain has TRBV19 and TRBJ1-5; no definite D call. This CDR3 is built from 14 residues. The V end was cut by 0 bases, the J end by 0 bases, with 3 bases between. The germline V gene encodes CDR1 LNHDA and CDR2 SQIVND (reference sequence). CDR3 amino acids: CASSIEVSNQPQHF. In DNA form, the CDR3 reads TGTGCCAGTAGTATAGAGGTTAGCAATCAGCCCCAGCATTTT.

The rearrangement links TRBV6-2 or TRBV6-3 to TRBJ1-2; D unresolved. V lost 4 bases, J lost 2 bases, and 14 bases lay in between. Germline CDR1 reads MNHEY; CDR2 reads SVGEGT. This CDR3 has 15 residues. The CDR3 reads CASSSRDPGNYGYTF. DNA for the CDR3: TGTGCCAGCAGTTCCCGCGACCCAGGCAACTATGGCTACACCTTC.

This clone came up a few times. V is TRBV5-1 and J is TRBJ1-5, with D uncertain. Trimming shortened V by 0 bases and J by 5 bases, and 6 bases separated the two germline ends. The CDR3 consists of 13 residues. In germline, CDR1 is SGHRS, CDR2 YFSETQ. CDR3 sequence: CASSLEPDQPQHF. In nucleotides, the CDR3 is TGCGCCAGCAGCTTGGAACCGGATCAGCCCCAGCATTTT.

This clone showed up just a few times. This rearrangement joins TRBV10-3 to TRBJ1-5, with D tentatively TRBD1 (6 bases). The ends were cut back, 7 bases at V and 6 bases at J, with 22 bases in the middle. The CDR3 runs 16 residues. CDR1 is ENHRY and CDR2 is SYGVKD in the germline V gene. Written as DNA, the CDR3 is TGTGCCATCATCCTCGGGGGGGCAGGGGTAAGTCAGCCCCAGCATTTT. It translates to CAIILGGAGVSQPQHF.

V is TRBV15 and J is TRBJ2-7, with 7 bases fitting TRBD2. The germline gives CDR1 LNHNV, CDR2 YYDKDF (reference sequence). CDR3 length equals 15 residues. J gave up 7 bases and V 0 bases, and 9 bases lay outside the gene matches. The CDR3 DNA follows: TGTGCCACCAGCAGAGATCGTGGGAGGGCAGGTGAGCAGTACTTC. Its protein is CATSRDRGRAGEQYF.

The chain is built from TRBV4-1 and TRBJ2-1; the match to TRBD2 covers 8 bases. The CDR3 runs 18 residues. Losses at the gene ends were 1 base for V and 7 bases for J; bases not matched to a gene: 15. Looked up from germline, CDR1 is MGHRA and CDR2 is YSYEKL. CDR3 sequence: CASSQARYGVAGSNEQFF. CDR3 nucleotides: TGCGCCAGCAGCCAAGCTCGTTATGGGGTAGCGGGGTCTAATGAGCAGTTCTTC.

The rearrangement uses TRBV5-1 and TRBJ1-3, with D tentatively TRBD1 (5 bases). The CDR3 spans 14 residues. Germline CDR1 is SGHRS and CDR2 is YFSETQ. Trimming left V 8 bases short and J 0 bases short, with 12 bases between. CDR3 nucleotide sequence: TGCGCCAGTGGAGTGGGGGGCTCTGGAAACACCATATATTTT. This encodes CASGVGGSGNTIYF.

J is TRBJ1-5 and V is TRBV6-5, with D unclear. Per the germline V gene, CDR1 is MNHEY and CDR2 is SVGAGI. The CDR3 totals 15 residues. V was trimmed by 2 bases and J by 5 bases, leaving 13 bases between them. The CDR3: CASSYTFGLDQPQHF. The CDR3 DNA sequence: TGTGCCAGCAGTTACACCTTCGGGCTAGATCAGCCCCAGCATTTT.

The CDR3 loop is CASSDSRSGSSPLHF. CDR3 nucleotides: TGTGCCAGCAGTGACTCGAGGTCAGGGAGTTCACCCCTCCACTTT. The V call is TRBV6-4, the J call TRBJ1-6, with D possibly being TRBD1 (5 bases). The CDR3 has 15 residues. Per germline, CDR1 MRHNA and CDR2 SNTAGT. Trimming took 0 bases from V and 9 from J, leaving 12 bases between them.

CDR3 loop: CASRTQGNIQYF. The CDR3 DNA reads TGTGCCAGCAGGACCCAGGGAAACATTCAGTACTTC. This chain uses TRBV21-1 with TRBJ2-4; the table's D call, TRBD1, was not checked against the DNA. TRBV21-1 is given as a pseudogene. This CDR3 is built from 12 residues.